The source of this TCR beta chain is a study of T cell repertoires and HLA-DP antigens. The primer mix covered 54 TRBV segments and 13 TRBJ segments. This table comes from immunoSEQ multiplex PCR, and its TCRdb copy is limited to in-frame clones, with some not included. The repertoire holds around 100,000 clones, over 90% seen once, with approximately 0.25% in the top ten. Study findings and constraints: Average cumulative frequency of previously undetected clones was 36.3% against one allele and 45% to 65% against the other.

As to this clone: Its antigen is still unknown.

Germline V gene sequence: CDR1 MNHEY, CDR2 SMNVEV (reference sequence). Trimming took off 5 bases at V and 4 bases at J, with 9 bases between the two ends. The CDR3 contains 13 residues. This sequence was found in a woman aged 18-29 years in good health and CMV-seronegative. Sequencing was performed on CD4+ T cells from PBMCs. The chain carries TRBV27 and TRBJ1-5; D uncertain. The CDR3 protein is CASSPTQNQPQHF. CDR3 coding DNA: TGTGCCAGCAGTCCTACCCAGAATCAGCCCCAGCATTTT.